These 26 T cell receptor beta chains came from one sample sequenced in a study of T cell responses to AZD1222 COVID-19 vaccine. Here immunoSEQ multiplex PCR was the method, and the copy in TCRdb shows in-frame clones only, minus some. The repertoire holds approximately 170,000 clones, with roughly 92% as singletons. Sequenced material: peripheral blood, taken 28 days after the second AZD1222 dose. The receptors stem from an adult who received the AZD1222 COVID-19 vaccine.

This chain links TRBV30 with TRBJ2-7; TRBD1 or TRBD2 may be the D gene (6 bases each). The V end lost 7 bases, the J end lost 3 bases, and 28 bases lay between the germline ends. The V gene's germline CDR1 is GTSNPN and CDR2 SVGIG (reference sequence). This CDR3 has 17 amino acids. CDR3: CAYLPKGGADILYEQYF. The CDR3 bases are TGTGCCTACCTCCCGAAGGGGGGCGCTGACATCCTCTACGAGCAGTACTTC.

V and J are TRBV6-5 and TRBJ1-5; D gene ambiguous. There are 14 residues in the CDR3. The V end was cut by 6 bases, the J end by 2 bases, with 11 bases between. Germline CDR1 MNHEY, CDR2 SVGAGI. The DNA for the CDR3 is TGTGCCAGCAGAGCCGCCCAGGGCAATCAGCCCCAGCATTTT. It is translated as CASRAAQGNQPQHF.

This clone came up once. The CDR3, as DNA: TGTGCAAGTCGCTTAGGAGGGGCAGGGACCTACGAGCAGTACTTC. Translated, it gives CASRLGGAGTYEQYF. The V call is TRBV12-2, the J call TRBJ2-7. TRBV12-2 is given as a pseudogene. CDR3 length: 15 residues.

This chain connects TRBV23-1 to TRBJ1-1, with D uncertain. TRBV23-1 falls under the ORF class, with uncertain function. This CDR3 region has 17 residues. V was trimmed by 4 bases and J by 1 base, leaving 19 bases between them. CDR3: CASSPTQSWTANTEAFF. The CDR3 DNA reads as TGCGCCAGCAGTCCTACTCAATCGTGGACGGCGAACACTGAAGCTTTCTTT.

V usage is TRBV5-1 and J usage is TRBJ2-7; TRBD1 matches at 7 bases. CDR3 length: 14 residues. The germline V gene encodes CDR1 SGHRS and CDR2 YFSETQ. With V trimmed by 4 bases and J by 2 bases, 6 bases remained unmatched. The CDR3 region is CASSQDRITYEQYF. The CDR3 bases are TGCGCCAGCAGCCAGGACAGGATAACCTACGAGCAGTACTTC.

The V call is TRBV18, the J call TRBJ2-2; D is undetermined. CDR1 is KGHSH, CDR2 LQKENI, per germline. V lost 5 bases and J 7 bases, leaving 11 bases between the germline ends. This CDR3 comprises 13 residues. The DNA of the CDR3 is TGTGCCAGCTCAGCCCAGCTCGACGGGGAGCTGTTTTTT. It translates to CASSAQLDGELFF.

J is TRBJ1-6 and V is TRBV14; D unresolved. Germline V gene data show CDR1 as SGHDN and CDR2 as FVKESK. The CDR3 spans 13 residues. The ends were cut back, 3 bases at V and 9 bases at J, with 9 bases in the middle. The CDR3 spells CASSHGVGSPLHF. CDR3 nucleotide sequence: TGTGCCAGCAGCCATGGGGTAGGTTCACCCCTCCACTTT.

This clone appeared a few times. The rearrangement uses TRBV7-6 and TRBJ2-7, with 11 bases that match TRBD2. Trimming took 1 base from V and 4 from J; bases not matched to a gene: 6. Looked up from germline, CDR1 is SGHVS and CDR2 is FNYEAQ. The CDR3 totals 16 residues. CDR3 sequence: CASSLEETSGKYEQYF. The CDR3 DNA reads TGTGCCAGCAGCTTAGAGGAGACTAGCGGGAAGTACGAGCAGTACTTC.

CDR3 nucleotides: TGTGCCAGCAGTTACCAGGATAATTCACCCCTCCACTTT. Translated: CASSYQDNSPLHF. This rearrangement joins TRBV6-2 or TRBV6-3 to TRBJ1-6; D not certain. V gave up 2 bases and J gave up 5 bases, with 4 bases separating them. The germline V gene encodes CDR1 MNHEY and CDR2 SVGEGT. CDR3 size: 13 residues.

In DNA, the CDR3 is TGTGCCAGCTCACCACCGGGGCCGTTGTGGGGAGAAGCTTTCTTT. It codes for CASSPPGPLWGEAFF. The J gene is TRBJ1-1, the V gene TRBV18, with D perhaps TRBD1 (5 bases). The CDR3 length is 15 residues. Germline V CDR1 and CDR2: KGHSH, LQKENI. With 0 bases removed from V and 8 bases from J, the gap between germline ends came to 16 bases.

This rearrangement joins TRBV25-1 to TRBJ2-2, with a tentative D call TRBD2 (6 bases). The CDR3 extends over 14 amino acids. Trimming took 7 bases from V and 7 from J, leaving 16 bases between them. Germline CDR1 and CDR2: MGHDK and SYGVNS. CDR3 sequence: CASTRLEGVGELFF. The DNA of the CDR3 is TGTGCCAGCACCAGACTAGAAGGGGTCGGGGAGCTGTTTTTT.

CDR3 sequence (DNA): TGCGCCAGCAGCCAAGCTAGCACTCCCTCTGGAAACACCATATATTTT. It yields the protein CASSQASTPSGNTIYF. V and J are TRBV4-1 and TRBJ1-3; D not resolved. V gave up 1 base and J gave up 0 bases, with 10 bases separating them. CDR1 and CDR2 (germline): MGHRA, YSYEKL. The CDR3 consists of 16 residues.

This sequence joins TRBV5-6 and TRBJ2-1; D uncertain. V lost 1 base to trimming and J lost 6 bases, with 5 bases between them. Germline CDR1 reads SGHDT; CDR2 reads YYEEEE. The CDR3 sequence is 12 residues long. CDR3 sequence reads: CASSLRLNEQFF. In nucleotides, the CDR3 is TGTGCCAGCAGCTTGAGGCTCAATGAGCAGTTCTTC.

CDR3: CSAPQGAAQYF. The CDR3 DNA follows: TGCAGTGCCCCCCAGGGGGCCGCGCAGTATTTT. The chain carries TRBV20-1 and TRBJ2-3, with 8 nucleotides matching TRBD1. The CDR3 extends over 11 amino acids. The trim removed 6 bases at V and 10 bases at J, leaving 6 bases unmatched. The germline V gene encodes CDR1 DFQATT and CDR2 SNEGSKA (reference sequence).

V is TRBV5-1 and J is TRBJ1-5; D uncertain. The CDR3 sequence is 16 residues long. Trimming took 4 bases from V and 0 from J, leaving 14 bases between them. The germline V gene encodes CDR1 SGHRS and CDR2 YFSETQ. The CDR3 here is CASSLSPGYSNQPQHF. CDR3 sequence (DNA): TGCGCCAGCAGCCTATCTCCCGGGTATAGCAATCAGCCCCAGCATTTT.

The chain combines TRBV5-1 with TRBJ1-3; D unresolved. Germline CDR1 and CDR2: SGHRS and YFSETQ. V was clipped by 0 bases and J by 0 bases, with 10 bases between them. The CDR3 has 16 amino acids. DNA for the CDR3: TGCGCCAGCAGCTTGGGGCACACGAGCTCTGGAAACACCATATATTTT. This encodes CASSLGHTSSGNTIYF.

V usage is TRBV7-9 and J usage is TRBJ2-1; 8 bases fit TRBD2. The CDR3 sequence is 14 residues long. CDR1 SEHNR and CDR2 FQNEAQ come from the germline V gene (reference sequence). Germline trimming cut 7 bases from V and 5 bases from J; bases unmatched to any gene: 7. The CDR3 nucleotides are TGTGCCAGCACCATGGAACTAGCGGACAATGAGCAGTTCTTC. Translation gives CASTMELADNEQFF.

V and J are TRBV28 and TRBJ2-1; 10 nucleotides align to TRBD2. CDR3 length: 15 residues. Per germline, CDR1 MDHEN and CDR2 SYDVKM. J lost 9 bases, V lost 6 bases, and 11 bases had no gene match. The CDR3 DNA is TGTGCCAGCAGGGGAGCGGGAGGGGCTTGGGGTGAGCAGTTCTTC. Its protein is CASRGAGGAWGEQFF.

J is TRBJ2-7 and V is TRBV30; D possibly uses TRBD1 or TRBD2 (5 bases each). V lost 4 bases and J lost 3, with 10 bases in between. Germline CDR1 and CDR2: GTSNPN and SVGIG (reference sequence). There are 12 residues in the CDR3. CDR3 amino acids: CAWTRGDYEQYF. In DNA form, the CDR3 reads TGTGCCTGGACCCGAGGGGACTACGAGCAGTACTTC. The full variable domain, its missing parts supplied by reference TRBV30 and TRBJ2-7, is SQTIHQWPATLVQPVGSPLSLECTVEGTSNPNLYWYRQAAGRGLQLLFYSVGIGQISSEVPQNLSASRPQDRQFILSSKKLLLSDSGFYLCAWTRGDYEQYFGPGTRLTVT.

The V and J genes are TRBV5-5 and TRBJ2-5; 11 bases map to TRBD1. The CDR3 is 14 amino acids. Germline V CDR1 and CDR2: SGHKS, YYEKEE (reference sequence). Germline trimming cut 2 bases from V and 4 bases from J; bases unmatched to any gene: 1. CDR3 residues: CASSLGTGGETQYF. Here the CDR3 DNA reads TGTGCCAGCAGCTTAGGGACAGGGGGAGAGACCCAGTACTTC.

The CDR3 DNA reads as TGTGCCAGCAGTGAGATTAGTTCTTCCTACGAGCAGTACTTC. This codes for CASSEISSSYEQYF. The J gene is TRBJ2-7, the V gene TRBV6-1; unclear D gene. Trimming shortened V by 3 bases and J by 1 base, and 10 bases separated the two germline ends. This CDR3 is built from 14 residues. Germline-derived CDR1 and CDR2 are MNHNS and SASEGT.

The rearrangement links TRBV2 to TRBJ2-1; D possibly corresponds to TRBD2 (5 bases). Germline CDR1 and CDR2: SNHLY and FYNNEI. The CDR3 contains 14 residues. V was clipped by 6 bases and J by 6 bases, with 15 bases between them. The chain's CDR3 is CASSLTRDRNEQFF. In DNA, the CDR3 is TGTGCCAGCAGCCTAACCCGGGATCGCAATGAGCAGTTCTTC. Filled out from reference TRBV2 and TRBJ2-1, the complete variable domain reads EPEVTQTPSHQVTQMGQEVILRCVPISNHLYFYWYRQILGQKVEFLVSFYNNEISEKSEIFDDQFSVERPDGSNFTLKIRSTKLEDSAMYFCASSLTRDRNEQFFGPGTRLTVL.

This rearrangement joins TRBV4-1 to TRBJ1-5, with D unclear. This CDR3 contains 15 residues. CDR1 MGHRA and CDR2 YSYEKL come from the germline V gene. Trimming took 0 bases from V and 2 from J, leaving 8 bases between them. CDR3 protein: CASSQDTGGNQPQHF. For the CDR3, the DNA is TGCGCCAGCAGCCAAGATACTGGAGGCAATCAGCCCCAGCATTTT.

This sequence joins TRBV7-9 and TRBJ2-7; perhaps TRBD2 as D (5 bases). The germline gives CDR1 SEHNR, CDR2 FQNEAQ (reference sequence). The CDR3 runs to 15 residues. Deletions cut 2 bases from V and 0 bases from J, with 11 bases between. CDR3 coding DNA: TGTGCCAGCAGCTTATCGGGGAGACCCTCCTACGAGCAGTACTTC. It yields the protein CASSLSGRPSYEQYF.

This chain joins TRBV9 and TRBJ1-4, with D perhaps matching TRBD1 (6 bases). Trimming cost V 4 bases and J 3 bases, with 10 bases left between them. The CDR3 has 14 amino acids. CDR1 SGDLS and CDR2 YYNGEE come from the germline V gene. CDR3 amino acids: CASSLGGSNEKLFF. CDR3 nucleotides: TGTGCCAGCAGCTTAGGGGGGTCTAATGAAAAACTGTTTTTT.

This chain uses TRBV7-6 with TRBJ1-1; no reliable D call. Trimming pared 5 bases from V and 3 bases from J, leaving 10 bases between. From germline, CDR1 is SGHVS and CDR2 FNYEAQ. The length of the CDR3 is 13 residues. The CDR3 sequence: CASSPQEYTEAFF. Written as DNA, the CDR3 is TGTGCCAGCAGCCCGCAGGAATACACTGAAGCTTTCTTT. Combining the CDR3 with reference TRBV7-6 and TRBJ1-1 gives the whole variable domain GAGVSQSPRYKVTKRGQDVALRCDPISGHVSLYWYRQALGQGPEFLTYFNYEAQQDKSGLPNDRFSAERPEGSISTLTIQRTEQRDSAMYRCASSPQEYTEAFFGQGTRLTVV.